This T cell receptor beta chain emerged from a study of CD8 T cells in ankylosing spondylitis. Study conclusions and caveats: In peripheral blood, disease-linked CD8+ clones occurred at relatively low frequencies. Disease-linked clones reportedly showed significant enrichment in matched ankylosing spondylitis synovial fluid.

This clonotype was seen a few times. The antigen remains unidentified. Trimming left V 3 bases short and J 13 bases short, with 15 bases between. The CDR3 runs to 12 residues. Germline V gives CDR1 MDHEN, CDR2 SYDVKM. Quantitative 5'-RACE with molecular barcodes was used to make the TCR beta libraries. MiXCR, applied by TCRdb to the 5' RACE reads, yields one record per CDR3 protein. The sample yields approximately 150,000 distinct CDR3 sequences, around a third seen once. What was sequenced was synovial fluid, either unsorted or a sorted T cell fraction (not recorded which). The source of this sequence is a male donor with ankylosing spondylitis. This rearrangement joins TRBV28 to TRBJ1-1; TRBD1 might be the D (5 bases). CDR3 DNA sequence: TGTGCCAGCAGTTTTCGGCAGGGCGGCGTTTTCTTT. Residues: CASSFRQGGVFF. The entire variable domain, with the rest obtained from reference TRBV28 and TRBJ1-1, is as follows: DVKVTQSSRYLVKRTGEKVFLECVQDMDHENMFWYRQDPGLGLRLIYFSYDVKMKEKGDIPEGYSVSREKKERFSLILESASTNQTSMYLCASSFRQGGVFFGQGTRLTVV.